This T cell receptor (beta chain) was recovered during a study of neoadjuvant anti-PD-1 for oral cavity cancer. Whole-study results and caveats: Only a few patients per response group were TCR-analyzed; validation needed. Non-responders to neoadjuvant nivolumab had significantly more clonal PBMC T cells than responders. Pretreatment Treg/Th17 ratio correlated inversely with post-treatment tumor clonality.

In the case of this clone: Its antigen remains unidentified.

Blood libraries mostly used approximately 0.5 ug genomic DNA, six replicates each. Sequencing used immunoSEQ multiplex PCR; TCRdb keeps in-frame clones, though not all of them. The sample shows 15,000 to 20,000 clones, less than 75% of them seen only once. In germline, CDR1 is SGHRS, CDR2 YFSETQ. This CDR3 has 15 amino acids. Between the trimmed V and J ends, which lost 1 base and 1 base, there was a span of 11 bases. The source of this sequence is a person aged 35-79 years with oral cavity squamous cell carcinoma. The genes are TRBV5-1 and TRBJ1-1, with a weak D call TRBD1 (5 bases). Here the sequenced sample was PBMCs, taken before nivolumab (anti-PD-1) treatment. The CDR3 is CASSLWGGRNTEAFF. Written as DNA, the CDR3 is TGCGCCAGCAGCTTGTGGGGCGGACGGAACACTGAAGCTTTCTTT. Using reference TRBV5-1 and TRBJ1-1 for the parts outside the CDR3, the full variable domain is KAGVTQTPRYLIKTRGQQVTLSCSPISGHRSVSWYQQTPGQGLQFLFEYFSETQRNKGNFPGRFSGRQFSNSRSEMNVSTLELGDSALYLCASSLWGGRNTEAFFGQGTRLTVV.